Shown below are 28 T cell receptor beta chains from a single sample sequenced in a study of Graves' ophthalmopathy and Graves' hyperthyroidism. Amplified material comprised TCR beta CDR3 regions derived from RNA transcripts. The workflow started with a first-round RT-PCR run with HTBI primers and then moved on to a second-round multiplex PCR. A single record per CDR3 protein comes from TCRdb applying MiXCR to the multiplex PCR reads. The data show around 1,200,000 distinct CDR3 sequences, 36% seen once. Sequencing was performed on peripheral blood or thyroid tissue (not recorded which). All receptors come from an adult man with Graves' hyperthyroidism.

For this clonotype: Sequence at one end of the junction differs from germline and may be a read error. The CDR3 DNA reads TGTGCCAGCAGTTACTCAGTGTCGCTACGGGGGCCGAAGTACGAGCAGTACTTC. Its protein product is CASSYSVSLRGPKYEQYF. This chain connects TRBV10-2 to TRBJ2-7, with D perhaps being TRBD1 or TRBD2 (6 bases each). The CDR3 consists of 18 residues. Germline CDR1 WSHSY, CDR2 SAAADI.

The sample holds many counts of this clonotype. The chain has TRBV9 and TRBJ1-2, with a possible D match to TRBD1 (6 bases). The V and J ends lost 0 bases and 8 bases respectively, with 17 bases between them. The V gene's germline CDR1 is SGDLS and CDR2 YYNGEE. The CDR3 runs to 15 residues. CDR3 loop: CASSVGGTQIGGYTF. The CDR3 DNA reads as TGTGCCAGCAGCGTAGGCGGGACACAAATCGGGGGCTACACCTTC.

This clonotype appeared many times. The rearrangement joins TRBV20-1 to TRBJ2-7, with D possibly matching TRBD1 (5 bases). V was shortened by 0 bases and J by 7 bases, with 25 bases between the two germline ends. The CDR3 runs 17 residues. In germline, CDR1 is DFQATT, CDR2 SNEGSKA (reference sequence). The CDR3 loop reads CSARDQGAARPDEEQYF. The CDR3, as DNA: TGCAGTGCTAGAGATCAAGGGGCGGCCCGGCCGGATGAGGAGCAGTACTTC.

This clonotype was seen many times. The CDR3 sequence: CAISAGQGTEQYF. The CDR3 region has the DNA TGTGCCATCAGTGCCGGGCAGGGTACCGAGCAGTACTTC. The V and J genes are TRBV10-3 and TRBJ2-7, with a weak D call TRBD1 (5 bases). The V and J ends lost 4 bases and 6 bases respectively, with 13 bases between them. The germline V gene has CDR1 ENHRY and CDR2 SYGVKD. There are 13 residues in the CDR3.

Worth noting for this clonotype: This may come from a read error, since a much larger clone is one base off. The V and J genes are TRBV20-1 and TRBJ1-1, with D perhaps TRBD1 (5 bases). In germline, CDR1 is DFQATT, CDR2 SNEGSKA (reference sequence). The CDR3 has 12 amino acids. CDR3 in DNA: TGCAGTGCTACCAGGGTTGACACTGAAGCTCTCTTT. This encodes CSATRVDTEALF.

V usage is TRBV15 and J usage is TRBJ2-2, with D unresolved. The CDR3 covers 14 residues. Germline loops: CDR1 LNHNV, CDR2 YYDKDF (reference sequence). V shed 5 bases and J shed 6 bases, with 13 bases lying between them. The CDR3 sequence: CATSPVPESGELFF. The CDR3 coding sequence is TGTGCCACCAGCCCCGTTCCCGAATCCGGGGAGCTGTTTTTT.

Comments on this clonotype: This may be a read error: a much more frequent sequence differs by one nucleotide. Since the CDR3 does not end with the conserved phenylalanine or tryptophan, this likely comes from a read error. The chain recombines TRBV7-8 with TRBJ1-2; unclear D gene. Germline V gene lookup returns CDR1 SGHVS and CDR2 FQNEAQ. The CDR3 runs to 14 residues. V was pared by 5 bases and J by 3 bases, with 13 bases between. The CDR3 sequence: CASSPPRADYGYTL. The CDR3 bases are TGTGCCAGCAGCCCCCCGCGGGCAGACTATGGCTACACCCTC.

This clonotype was picked up many times. The V and J genes are TRBV19 and TRBJ1-3; D ambiguous. V gave up 5 bases and J gave up 6 bases, with 14 bases separating them. CDR1 and CDR2 from the germline V gene are LNHDA and SQIVND (reference sequence). The CDR3 contains 14 residues. Here the CDR3 reads CASSPADWENTIYF. As DNA, the CDR3 is TGTGCCAGTAGTCCGGCAGACTGGGAAAACACCATATATTTT.

This clonotype was seen many times. The chain combines TRBV7-7 with TRBJ2-5; D not resolved. The CDR3 contains 15 residues. CDR1 SSHAT and CDR2 FNYEAQ come from the germline V gene (reference sequence). The germline V and J ends were trimmed by 0 bases and 4 bases, with 12 bases remaining between them. The CDR3 here is CASSLAPEVGETQYF. The CDR3 DNA reads as TGTGCCAGCAGCTTAGCCCCCGAGGTAGGAGAGACCCAGTACTTC.

This clonotype came up many times. The genes are TRBV29-1 and TRBJ1-6, with a possible D match to TRBD1 (6 bases). In germline, CDR1 is SQVTM, CDR2 ANQGSEA. This CDR3 contains 13 residues. The germline V and J ends were trimmed by 5 bases and 6 bases, with 11 bases remaining between them. The CDR3 region has the DNA TGCAGCGTTCTTTGGACAGTTAATTCACCCCTCCACTTT. This encodes CSVLWTVNSPLHF.

The rearrangement uses TRBV7-9 and TRBJ1-4; D is unclear. This CDR3 spans 17 amino acids. Trimming cost V 5 bases and J 3 bases, with 19 bases left between them. Germline lookup yields CDR1 SEHNR and CDR2 FQNEAQ (reference sequence). The CDR3 spells CASSPPSGSNPNEKLFF. In DNA form, the CDR3 reads TGTGCCAGCAGCCCCCCTTCGGGTTCCAATCCTAATGAAAAACTGTTTTTT.

In regard to this clonotype: The junction departs from the called germline gene at one end, perhaps through a read error. The rearrangement joins TRBV10-3 to TRBJ1-1; TRBD1 might be the D (6 bases). This CDR3 has 12 amino acids. Germline assignment: CDR1 ENHRY and CDR2 SYGVKD. In DNA, the CDR3 is TGTGCCAGCAGTCGACAGGTCTCTGAAGCTTTCTTT. Translating it yields CASSRQVSEAFF.

The chain is built from TRBV10-2 and TRBJ1-5, with TRBD1 matching over 7 bases. V lost 2 bases to trimming and J lost 5 bases; unmatched junction nucleotides: 6. The germline V gene has CDR1 WSHSY and CDR2 SAAADI. The CDR3 consists of 15 residues. The CDR3 region has the DNA TGCGCCAGCAGTGAGCCGGACAGGAGAGATCAGCCCCAGCATTTT. Its protein is CASSEPDRRDQPQHF.

The chain has TRBV29-1 and TRBJ1-2; a possible D gene is TRBD1 (6 bases). Germline CDR1 is SQVTM and CDR2 is ANQGSEA. The CDR3 runs to 10 residues. This chain's CDR3 is CSPGQYGYTF. The CDR3 nucleotides are TGCAGTCCTGGACAGTATGGCTACACCTTC.

The V and J genes are TRBV6-2 or TRBV6-3 and TRBJ2-7, with no clear D. This CDR3 is built from 16 residues. Trimming left V 6 bases short and J 0 bases short, with 18 bases between. CDR1 and CDR2 from the germline V gene are MNHEY and SVGEGT. CDR3 sequence reads: CASSHPPIRRSYEQYF. The CDR3 region has the DNA TGTGCCAGCAGCCACCCTCCGATACGGCGCTCCTACGAGCAGTACTTC.

This clonotype has only one observation. This clone may be a read error of a much larger clone one base away. The J gene is TRBJ1-5, the V gene TRBV5-1; no definite D call. V gave up 2 bases and J gave up 5 bases, with 14 bases separating them. The CDR3 is 15 residues long. Per the germline V gene, CDR1 is SGHRS and CDR2 is YFSETQ. The CDR3 DNA reads TGCGCCAGCAGCTTCACCCCCGGATTCGATCAGCCCCAGCATTTT. Encoded protein: CASSFTPGFDQPQHF.

The table lists this clonotype with a count of one. The chain employs TRBV19 and TRBJ2-6, with 8 bases lining up with TRBD1. CDR1 LNHDA and CDR2 SQIVND come from the germline V gene (reference sequence). CDR3 size: 17 residues. Trimming cost V 7 bases and J 0 bases; bases outside gene matches: 8. The CDR3, as DNA: TGTGCCAGTAAAACAGGGGGGACAGTCTCTGGGGCCAACGTCCTGACTTTC. It specifies CASKTGGTVSGANVLTF. Variable domain in full (rest from reference TRBV19 and TRBJ2-6): DGGITQSPKYLFRKEGQNVTLSCEQNLNHDAMYWYRQDPGQGLRLIYYSQIVNDFQKGDIAEGYSVSREKKESFPLTVTSAQKNPTAFYLCASKTGGTVSGANVLTFGAGSRLTVL.

This clonotype occurred a few times. The chain has TRBV9 and TRBJ2-3; no reliable D call. V lost 0 bases to trimming and J lost 2 bases, with 10 bases between them. The CDR3 covers 15 residues. Germline lookup yields CDR1 SGDLS and CDR2 YYNGEE. CDR3 protein: CASSVAGRNTDTQYF. The CDR3 nucleotides are TGTGCCAGCAGCGTAGCTGGCAGGAACACAGATACGCAGTATTTT.

The CDR3 coding sequence is TGCAGTGCTAGAGACGCGAGCTCTATCTACGAGCAGTACTTC. It translates to CSARDASSIYEQYF. The genes are TRBV20-1 and TRBJ2-7, with D unresolved. Trimming took 0 bases from V and 3 from J, leaving 12 bases between them. The CDR3 totals 14 residues. Per germline, CDR1 DFQATT and CDR2 SNEGSKA (reference sequence).

This clonotype was found many times. The rearrangement links TRBV11-2 to TRBJ1-3, with a weak D call TRBD1 (6 bases). Trimming took 0 bases from V and 4 from J, leaving 28 bases between them. CDR1 and CDR2 from the germline V gene are SGHAT and FQNNGV. The CDR3 contains 21 residues. This chain's CDR3 is CASSLDVDAPGQPRLGNTIYF. The CDR3 coding sequence is TGTGCCAGCAGCTTAGATGTTGACGCTCCGGGACAACCGAGGCTCGGAAACACCATATATTTT.

The genes are TRBV20-1 and TRBJ2-7, with TRBD2 identical over 10 bases. The CDR3 extends over 14 amino acids. The germline V gene encodes CDR1 DFQATT and CDR2 SNEGSKA (reference sequence). CDR3 protein: CSVEDRLAGAEQYF. The CDR3 DNA sequence: TGCAGCGTTGAAGATAGGCTAGCGGGAGCTGAGCAGTACTTC.

For this clonotype: This may be a read error: a much more frequent sequence differs by one nucleotide. The rearrangement uses TRBV10-3 and TRBJ2-7; 8 nucleotides agree with TRBD2. V was clipped by 4 bases and J by 4 bases; unmatched bases: 12. CDR1 is ENHRY, CDR2 SYGVKD, per germline. This CDR3 has 16 amino acids. DNA of the CDR3: TGTGCCATCAGTGGGCCCCCGGGACTAGGCCTATACGAGCAGTACTTC. Protein product: CAISGPPGLGLYEQYF.

As concerns this clonotype: The junction and the germline gene differ at one end; a read error may be behind it. This chain links TRBV7-9 with TRBJ2-7; perhaps TRBD2 as D (5 bases). CDR3 size: 13 residues. Germline V gene data show CDR1 as SEHNR and CDR2 as FQNEAQ (reference sequence). CDR3 DNA sequence: TGCGCCAGCAGTATCGGGGTTTTGGTCGAGCAGTACTTC. This gives the protein CASSIGVLVEQYF.

Note on this clonotype: This may stem from a read error, because a much larger clone lies one nucleotide away. V is TRBV20-1 and J is TRBJ1-5; D is unresolved. CDR3 length: 14 residues. The germline gives CDR1 DFQATT, CDR2 SNEGSKA (reference sequence). This chain's CDR3 is CNALAREDNQPQHF. CDR3 DNA sequence: TGCAATGCCCTGGCTAGAGAGGACAATCAGCCCCAGCATTTT.

This clonotype was recorded many times. The gene calls are TRBV20-1 and TRBJ1-3; D not resolved. Deletions cut 1 base from V and 0 bases from J, with 7 bases between. Germline CDR1 DFQATT, CDR2 SNEGSKA (reference sequence). There are 14 residues in the CDR3. This CDR3 is CSARVRHSGNTIYF. Here the CDR3 DNA reads TGCAGTGCTAGAGTAAGACACTCTGGAAACACCATATATTTT.

The V call is TRBV5-1, the J call TRBJ1-4, with a weak D call TRBD1 (5 bases). The ends were cut back, 4 bases at V and 8 bases at J, with 18 bases in the middle. Germline values: CDR1 SGHRS, CDR2 YFSETQ. This CDR3 has 15 amino acids. This CDR3 reads CASSPRDGRGEKLFF. Here the CDR3 DNA reads TGCGCCAGCAGCCCCAGGGACGGGCGGGGAGAAAAACTGTTTTTT. Based on the CDR3 plus reference TRBV5-1 and TRBJ1-4, the full variable domain is KAGVTQTPRYLIKTRGQQVTLSCSPISGHRSVSWYQQTPGQGLQFLFEYFSETQRNKGNFPGRFSGRQFSNSRSEMNVSTLELGDSALYLCASSPRDGRGEKLFFGSGTQLSVL.

This clonotype has at least ten counts. The chain uses TRBV19 and TRBJ2-5; a possible D gene is TRBD2 (6 bases). Germline-derived CDR1 and CDR2 are LNHDA and SQIVND (reference sequence). With 9 bases removed from V and 5 bases from J, the gap between germline ends came to 19 bases. This CDR3 has 14 residues. This chain's CDR3 is CASKELAGYETQYF. In DNA, the CDR3 is TGTGCCAGCAAAGAACTAGCTGGTTATGAGACCCAGTACTTC. The variable domain in full, completed from reference TRBV19 and TRBJ2-5, reads DGGITQSPKYLFRKEGQNVTLSCEQNLNHDAMYWYRQDPGQGLRLIYYSQIVNDFQKGDIAEGYSVSREKKESFPLTVTSAQKNPTAFYLCASKELAGYETQYFGPGTRLLVL.

This clonotype was observed many times. V usage is TRBV7-6 and J usage is TRBJ2-7; unclear D gene. Germline lookup yields CDR1 SGHVS and CDR2 FNYEAQ. V was clipped by 1 base and J by 3 bases, with 7 bases between them. CDR3 size: 13 residues. CDR3 DNA sequence: TGTGCCAGCAGCTTAGAATGGGGCTACGAGCAGTACTTC. Its protein is CASSLEWGYEQYF.